This T cell receptor (beta chain) originates from a study of shared clonotypes between healthy human individuals. As for the study in general: Plates per donor: three CD4 naive, three CD4 memory, two CD8 naive, one CD8 memory.

Profiled with immunoSEQ multiplex PCR; TCRdb holds only in-frame clones, not every one. The sample yields fewer than 850,000 clones, around 90% seen once. Trimming removed 0 bases from V and 7 bases from J, with 0 bases in between. Germline assignment: CDR1 MRHNA and CDR2 SNTAGT. This CDR3 comprises 11 residues. As concerns this clone: Other nucleotide sequences from this sample produce the same CDR3.

The TCR sequence derives from a young man in good health. Some clones in this sample may be carry-over from other donors' samples. This chain joins TRBV6-4 and TRBJ2-2; D unresolved. The sample was memory CD8+ T cells from PBMCs. Noted subset: CD45RO+ cells pooled with CCR7-negative TemRA cells. The CDR3 protein is CASSDSGELFF. Here the CDR3 DNA reads TGTGCCAGCAGTGACTCCGGGGAGCTGTTTTTT.